This TCR beta chain was recovered during a study of shared clonotypes between healthy human individuals. Study-level findings and limits: The expectation was that sequencing depth would affect clonotype sharing among donors. Although depth was large, rarefaction showed that sequencing of the sorted subsets was incomplete.

With 4 bases removed from V and 0 bases from J, the gap between germline ends came to 11 bases. Germline V gene data show CDR1 as LNHDA and CDR2 as SQIVND (reference sequence). The CDR3 runs to 15 residues. As regards this clone: What it binds is not known. This sample also contains other DNA sequences that code for the same CDR3.

An assay was performed, and its level was deep. Method: immunoSEQ multiplex PCR; TCRdb's copy keeps in-frame clones and lacks some. This table has 2 million to 2.5 million clones, under 95% appearing once. The chain has TRBV19 and TRBJ2-3; D tentatively fits TRBD1 or TRBD2 (5 bases each). The sample consisted of naive CD4+ T cells from PBMCs. Subset given: CD45RA+ positively selected. This TCR derives from a man in his late teens or twenties in good health. Some clones in this sample may be carry-over from other donors' samples. For the CDR3, the DNA is TGTGCCAGTAGTAGAGGGGTGGTAAGCACAGATACGCAGTATTTT. Its protein is CASSRGVVSTDTQYF. Looking up the rest from reference TRBV19 and TRBJ2-3 gives the full variable domain: DGGITQSPKYLFRKEGQNVTLSCEQNLNHDAMYWYRQDPGQGLRLIYYSQIVNDFQKGDIAEGYSVSREKKESFPLTVTSAQKNPTAFYLCASSRGVVSTDTQYFGPGTRLTVL.